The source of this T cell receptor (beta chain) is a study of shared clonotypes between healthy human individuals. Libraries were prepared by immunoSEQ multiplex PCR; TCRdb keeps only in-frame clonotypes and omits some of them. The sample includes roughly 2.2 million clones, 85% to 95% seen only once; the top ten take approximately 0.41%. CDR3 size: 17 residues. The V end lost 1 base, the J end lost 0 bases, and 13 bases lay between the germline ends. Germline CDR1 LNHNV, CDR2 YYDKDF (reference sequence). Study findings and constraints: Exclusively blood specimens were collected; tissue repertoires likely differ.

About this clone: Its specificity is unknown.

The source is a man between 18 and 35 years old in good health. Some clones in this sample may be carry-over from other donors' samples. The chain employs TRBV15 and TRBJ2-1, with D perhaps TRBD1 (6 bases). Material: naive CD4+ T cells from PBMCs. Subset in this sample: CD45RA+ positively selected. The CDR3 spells CATSRALLQGSYNEQFF. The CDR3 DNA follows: TGTGCCACCAGCAGAGCCCTCTTACAGGGCTCCTACAATGAGCAGTTCTTC.